This T cell receptor (beta chain) was identified during a study of CD8 T cells in Susac syndrome. V was pared by 5 bases and J by 2 bases, with 7 bases of the junction left unmatched. CDR3 length equals 15 residues. Germline lookup yields CDR1 SGHTA and CDR2 FQGNSA. The RNA, about 0.45 to 1 ug, was put through reverse transcription using random hexamers. Amplification of TCR beta CDR3 used immunoSEQ multiplex PCR across 54 Vbeta and 13 Jbeta. TCRdb analysed the immunoSEQ multiplex PCR reads with MiXCR anew, one entry per CDR3 protein. The sample lists about 71,000 distinct CDR3 sequences, under 96% seen once, with 0.11% in the top ten.

This clonotype originated in a human donor with multiple sclerosis. The J gene is TRBJ2-5, the V gene TRBV7-2, with 8 positions matching TRBD1. Specimen: CD4+ T cells from PBMCs. As DNA, the CDR3 is TGTGCCAGCAGCCCCCGGTACAGGGGGCAAGAGACCCAGTACTTC. Amino acids: CASSPRYRGQETQYF.